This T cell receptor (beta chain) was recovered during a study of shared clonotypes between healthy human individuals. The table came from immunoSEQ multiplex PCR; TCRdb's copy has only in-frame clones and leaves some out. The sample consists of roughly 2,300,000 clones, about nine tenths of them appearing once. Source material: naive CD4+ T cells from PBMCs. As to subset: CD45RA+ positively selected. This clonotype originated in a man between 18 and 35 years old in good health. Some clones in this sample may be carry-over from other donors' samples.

CDR3 in amino acids: CASSSRQGARGFF. CDR3 DNA: TGTGCCAGCAGTTCCAGACAGGGGGCGCGTGGCTTCTTC. The chain is built from TRBV27 and TRBJ2-1, with 10 bases that match TRBD1. CDR1 and CDR2 (germline): MNHEY, SMNVEV (reference sequence). The CDR3 covers 13 residues. The J segment lost 16 bases and the V segment lost 4 bases, leaving 10 bases of the junction unmatched.